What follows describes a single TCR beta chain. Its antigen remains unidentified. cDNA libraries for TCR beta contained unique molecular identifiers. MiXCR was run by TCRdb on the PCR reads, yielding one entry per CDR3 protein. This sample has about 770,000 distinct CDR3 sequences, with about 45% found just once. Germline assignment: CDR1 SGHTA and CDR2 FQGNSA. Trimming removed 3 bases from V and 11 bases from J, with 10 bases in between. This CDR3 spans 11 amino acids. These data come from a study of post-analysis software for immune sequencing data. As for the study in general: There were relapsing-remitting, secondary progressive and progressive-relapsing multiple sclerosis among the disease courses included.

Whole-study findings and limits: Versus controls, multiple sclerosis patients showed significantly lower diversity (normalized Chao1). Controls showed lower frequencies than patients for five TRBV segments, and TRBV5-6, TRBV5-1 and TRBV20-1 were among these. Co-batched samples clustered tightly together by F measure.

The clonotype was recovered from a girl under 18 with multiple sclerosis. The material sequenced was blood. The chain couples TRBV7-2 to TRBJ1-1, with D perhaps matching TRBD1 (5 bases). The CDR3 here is CASSFGTWAFF. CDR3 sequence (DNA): TGTGCCAGCAGCTTCGGGACTTGGGCTTTCTTT.